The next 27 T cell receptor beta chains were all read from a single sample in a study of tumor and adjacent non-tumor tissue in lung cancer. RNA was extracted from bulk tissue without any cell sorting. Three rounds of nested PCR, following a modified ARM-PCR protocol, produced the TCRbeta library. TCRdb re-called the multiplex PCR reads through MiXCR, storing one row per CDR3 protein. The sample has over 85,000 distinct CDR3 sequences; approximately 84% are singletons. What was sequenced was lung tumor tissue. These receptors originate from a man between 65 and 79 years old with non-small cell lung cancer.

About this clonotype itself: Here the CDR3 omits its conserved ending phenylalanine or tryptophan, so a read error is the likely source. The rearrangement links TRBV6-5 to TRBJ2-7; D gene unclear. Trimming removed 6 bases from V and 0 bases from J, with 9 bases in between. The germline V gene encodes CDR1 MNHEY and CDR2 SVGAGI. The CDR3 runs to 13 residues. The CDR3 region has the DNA TGTGCCAGCAGGTACACAGACTCCTACGAGCAGTACTTA. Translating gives CASRYTDSYEQYL.

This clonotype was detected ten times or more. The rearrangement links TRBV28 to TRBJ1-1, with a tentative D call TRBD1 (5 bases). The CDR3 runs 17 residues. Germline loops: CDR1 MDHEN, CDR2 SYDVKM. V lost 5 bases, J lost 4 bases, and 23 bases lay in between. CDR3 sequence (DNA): TGTGCCAGCAGTATCCGGGACGGACTCCTCCGTCGCACTGAAGCTTTCTTT. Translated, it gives CASSIRDGLLRRTEAFF.

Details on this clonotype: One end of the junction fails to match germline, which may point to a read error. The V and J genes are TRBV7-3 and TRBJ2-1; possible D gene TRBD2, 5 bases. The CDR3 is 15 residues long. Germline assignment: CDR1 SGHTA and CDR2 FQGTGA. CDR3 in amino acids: CASIPRTLSYNEEFF. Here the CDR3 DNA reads TGTGCCAGCATCCCCCGGACTCTTTCCTACAATGAGGAGTTCTTC.

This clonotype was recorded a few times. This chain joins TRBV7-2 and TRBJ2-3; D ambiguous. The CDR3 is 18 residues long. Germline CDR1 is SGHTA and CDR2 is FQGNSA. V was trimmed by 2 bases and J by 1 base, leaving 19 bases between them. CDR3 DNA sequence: TGTGCCAGCAGCTTATACATTGGGCCCACAACACGCACAGATACGCAGTATTTT. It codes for CASSLYIGPTTRTDTQYF.

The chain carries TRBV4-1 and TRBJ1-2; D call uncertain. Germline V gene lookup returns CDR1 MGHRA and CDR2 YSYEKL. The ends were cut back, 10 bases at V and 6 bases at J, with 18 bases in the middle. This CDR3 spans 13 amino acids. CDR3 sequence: CAIIQERVDGYTF. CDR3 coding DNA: TGCGCCATCATCCAAGAAAGGGTGGATGGCTACACCTTC.

CDR3 sequence (DNA): TGTGCCAGCAGTCCTGATTACCGGGAGTCCCAGTACTTC. It yields the protein CASSPDYRESQYF. The J gene is TRBJ2-5, the V gene TRBV28; perhaps TRBD2 as D (6 bases). From germline, CDR1 is MDHEN and CDR2 SYDVKM. Deletions cut 5 bases from V and 9 bases from J, with 16 bases between. CDR3 length: 13 amino acids.

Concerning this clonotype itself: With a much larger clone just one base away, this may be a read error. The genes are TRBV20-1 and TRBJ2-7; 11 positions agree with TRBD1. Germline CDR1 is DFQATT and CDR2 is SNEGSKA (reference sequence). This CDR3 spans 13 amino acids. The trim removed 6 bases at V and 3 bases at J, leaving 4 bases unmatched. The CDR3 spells CSAGQGAIYEQYF. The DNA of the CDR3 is TGCAGTGCCGGACAGGGGGCCATCTACGAGCAGTACTTC.

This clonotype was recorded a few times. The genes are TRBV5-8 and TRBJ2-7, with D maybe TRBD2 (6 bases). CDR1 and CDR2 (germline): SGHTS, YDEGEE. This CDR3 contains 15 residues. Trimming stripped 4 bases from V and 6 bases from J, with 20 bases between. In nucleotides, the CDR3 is TGTGCCAGCAGCGTACCAGGGCGGGGACGCTCCGAGCAGTACTTC. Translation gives CASSVPGRGRSEQYF. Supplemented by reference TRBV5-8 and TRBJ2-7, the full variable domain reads EAGVTQSPTHLIKTRGQQATLRCSPISGHTSVYWYQQALGLGLQFLLWYDEGEERNRGNFPPRFSGRQFPNYSSELNVNALELEDSALYLCASSVPGRGRSEQYFGPGTRLTVT.

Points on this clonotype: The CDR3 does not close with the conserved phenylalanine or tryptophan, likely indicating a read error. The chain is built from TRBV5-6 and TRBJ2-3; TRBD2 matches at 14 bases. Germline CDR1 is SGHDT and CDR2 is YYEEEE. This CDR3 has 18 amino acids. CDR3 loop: CASSLVGTSGGSTDTQYS. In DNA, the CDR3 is TGTGCCAGCAGCTTGGTAGGGACTAGCGGGGGCAGCACAGATACACAGTATTCT.

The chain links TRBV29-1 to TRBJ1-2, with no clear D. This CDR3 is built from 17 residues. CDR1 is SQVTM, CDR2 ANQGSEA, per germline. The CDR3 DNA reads TGCAACGCTGAAGAGTACGTTCAGGACCATACTAACTATGGCTACACCTTC. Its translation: CNAEEYVQDHTNYGYTF.

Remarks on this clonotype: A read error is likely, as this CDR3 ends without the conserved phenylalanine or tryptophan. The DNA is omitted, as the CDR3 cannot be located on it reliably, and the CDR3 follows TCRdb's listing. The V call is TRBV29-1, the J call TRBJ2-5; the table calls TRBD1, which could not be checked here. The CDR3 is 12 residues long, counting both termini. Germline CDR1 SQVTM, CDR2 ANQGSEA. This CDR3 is CCVQGLPAYKYL.

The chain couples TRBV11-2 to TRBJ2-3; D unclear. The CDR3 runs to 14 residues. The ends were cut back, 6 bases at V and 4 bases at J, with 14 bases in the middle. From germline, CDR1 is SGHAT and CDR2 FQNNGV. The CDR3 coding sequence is TGTGCCAGCAGTTCACAGTGGTTCCCAGATACGCAGTATTTT. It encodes CASSSQWFPDTQYF.

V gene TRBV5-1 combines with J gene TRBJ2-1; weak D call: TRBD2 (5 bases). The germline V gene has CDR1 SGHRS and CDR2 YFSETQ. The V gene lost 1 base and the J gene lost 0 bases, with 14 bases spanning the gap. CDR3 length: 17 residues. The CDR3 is CASSLLARGSSYNEQFF. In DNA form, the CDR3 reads TGCGCCAGCAGCTTGCTGGCTAGAGGGAGCTCCTACAATGAGCAGTTCTTC.

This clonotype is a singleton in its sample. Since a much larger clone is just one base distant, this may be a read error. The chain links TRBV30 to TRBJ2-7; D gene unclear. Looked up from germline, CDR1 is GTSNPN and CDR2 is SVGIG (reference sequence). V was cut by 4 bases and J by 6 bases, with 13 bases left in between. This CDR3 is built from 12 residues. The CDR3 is CAWTEVRAEQYF. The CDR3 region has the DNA TGTGCCTGGACAGAGGTTCGTGCCGAGCAGTACTTC.

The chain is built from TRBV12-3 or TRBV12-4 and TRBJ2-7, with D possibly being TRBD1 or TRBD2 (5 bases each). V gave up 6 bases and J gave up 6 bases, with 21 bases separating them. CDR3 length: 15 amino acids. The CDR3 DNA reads TGTGCCAGCAGCTTCGGGGTGGTGGGGCGGTTCGAGCAGTACTTC. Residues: CASSFGVVGRFEQYF.

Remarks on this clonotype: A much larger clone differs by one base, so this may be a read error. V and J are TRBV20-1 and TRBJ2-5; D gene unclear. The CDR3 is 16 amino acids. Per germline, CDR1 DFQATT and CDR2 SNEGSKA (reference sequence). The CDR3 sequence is CNASSFTERPVETQYF. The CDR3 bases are TGCAATGCTAGTTCCTTCACGGAAAGGCCGGTGGAGACCCAGTACTTC.

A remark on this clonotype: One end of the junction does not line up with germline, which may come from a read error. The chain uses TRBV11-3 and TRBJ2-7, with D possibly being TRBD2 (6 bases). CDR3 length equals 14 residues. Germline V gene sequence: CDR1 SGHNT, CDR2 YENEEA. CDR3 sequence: CARSLMTGAFEQYF. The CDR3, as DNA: TGTGCCAGGAGCTTAATGACGGGAGCCTTCGAGCAGTACTTC.

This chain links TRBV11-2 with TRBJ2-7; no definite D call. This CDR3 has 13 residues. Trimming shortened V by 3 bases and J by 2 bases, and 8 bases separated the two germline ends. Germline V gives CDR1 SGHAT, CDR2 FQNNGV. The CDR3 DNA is TGTGCCAGCAGCTTTTACGGAGCCTACGAGCAGTACTTC. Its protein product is CASSFYGAYEQYF.

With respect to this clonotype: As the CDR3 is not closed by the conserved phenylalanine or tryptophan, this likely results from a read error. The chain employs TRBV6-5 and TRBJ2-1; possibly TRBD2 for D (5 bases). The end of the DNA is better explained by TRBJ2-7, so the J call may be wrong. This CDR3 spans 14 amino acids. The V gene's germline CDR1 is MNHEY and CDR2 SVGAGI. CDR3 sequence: CTSSYRPAGDEQYS. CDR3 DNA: TGTACCAGCAGTTATCGTCCAGCCGGGGATGAGCAGTACTCC.

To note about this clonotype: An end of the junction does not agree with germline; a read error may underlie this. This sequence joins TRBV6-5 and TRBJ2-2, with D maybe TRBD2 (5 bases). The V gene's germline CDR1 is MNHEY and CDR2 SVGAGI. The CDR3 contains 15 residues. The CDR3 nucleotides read TGTGCCAGCAGTTACCGGGTCATGAAGACCGGGGAGCTGTCTTTT. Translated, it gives CASSYRVMKTGELSF.

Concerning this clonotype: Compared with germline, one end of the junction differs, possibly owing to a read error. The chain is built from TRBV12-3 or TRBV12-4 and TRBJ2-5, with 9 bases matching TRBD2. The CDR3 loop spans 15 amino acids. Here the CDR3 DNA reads TGTGCAGGCAGCGGGCTAGCGGGACTGGTGGAGACCCAGTATTTC. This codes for CAGSGLAGLVETQYF.

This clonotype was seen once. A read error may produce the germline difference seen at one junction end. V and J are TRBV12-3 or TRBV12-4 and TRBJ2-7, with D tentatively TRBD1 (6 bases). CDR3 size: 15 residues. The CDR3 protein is CANSISTGRAYEQYF. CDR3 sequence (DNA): TGTGCCAACAGTATCTCGACAGGAAGAGCCTACGAGCAGTACTTC.

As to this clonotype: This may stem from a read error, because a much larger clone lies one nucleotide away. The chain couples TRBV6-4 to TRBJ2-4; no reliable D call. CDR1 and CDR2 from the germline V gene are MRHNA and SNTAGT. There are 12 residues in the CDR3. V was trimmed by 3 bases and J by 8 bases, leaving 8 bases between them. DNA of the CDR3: TGTGCCAGCAGTGATACAAATGACATTCAGTACTTC. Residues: CASSDTNDIQYF.

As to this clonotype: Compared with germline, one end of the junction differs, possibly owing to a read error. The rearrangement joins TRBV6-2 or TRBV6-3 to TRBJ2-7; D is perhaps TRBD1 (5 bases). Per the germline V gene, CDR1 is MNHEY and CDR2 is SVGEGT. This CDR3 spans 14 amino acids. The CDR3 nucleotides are TGTGCTAGCAGAGCCGCCCGGACAATTTACAAGCAGTACTTC. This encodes CASRAARTIYKQYF.

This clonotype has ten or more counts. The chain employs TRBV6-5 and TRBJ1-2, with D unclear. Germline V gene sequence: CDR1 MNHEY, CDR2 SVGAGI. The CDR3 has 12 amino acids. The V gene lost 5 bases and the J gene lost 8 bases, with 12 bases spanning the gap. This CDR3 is CASSRPAGGYTF. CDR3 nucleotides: TGTGCCAGCAGTAGACCCGCGGGGGGCTACACCTTC.

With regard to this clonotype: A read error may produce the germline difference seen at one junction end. Written as DNA, the CDR3 is TGTGCCAGCAGCTTTGGGGGCAGGGCGGGGATTGAGCACTTCTTC. Its protein product is CASSFGGRAGIEHFF. This chain joins TRBV5-4 and TRBJ2-1; the D gene could be TRBD1 or TRBD2 (6 bases each). The germline V gene has CDR1 SGHNT and CDR2 YYREEE (reference sequence). This CDR3 spans 15 amino acids.

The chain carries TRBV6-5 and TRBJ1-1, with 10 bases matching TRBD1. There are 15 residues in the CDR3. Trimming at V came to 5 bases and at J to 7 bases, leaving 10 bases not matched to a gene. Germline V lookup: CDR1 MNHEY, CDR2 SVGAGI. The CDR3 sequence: CASSRSGTGEIEAFF. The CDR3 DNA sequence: TGTGCCAGCAGTAGATCCGGGACAGGGGAAATTGAAGCTTTCTTT.